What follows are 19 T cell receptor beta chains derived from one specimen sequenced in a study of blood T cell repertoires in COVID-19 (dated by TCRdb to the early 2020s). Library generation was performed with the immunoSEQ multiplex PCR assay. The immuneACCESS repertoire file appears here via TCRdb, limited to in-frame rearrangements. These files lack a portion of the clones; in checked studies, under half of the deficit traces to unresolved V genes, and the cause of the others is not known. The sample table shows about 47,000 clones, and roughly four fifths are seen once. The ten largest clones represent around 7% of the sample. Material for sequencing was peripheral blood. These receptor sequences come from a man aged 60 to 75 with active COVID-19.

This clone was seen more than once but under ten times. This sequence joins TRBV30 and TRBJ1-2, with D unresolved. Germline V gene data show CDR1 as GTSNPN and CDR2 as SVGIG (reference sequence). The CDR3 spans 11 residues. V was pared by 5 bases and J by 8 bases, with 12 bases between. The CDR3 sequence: CAWAPLRGYTF. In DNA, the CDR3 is TGTGCCTGGGCCCCCCTCCGGGGCTACACCTTC. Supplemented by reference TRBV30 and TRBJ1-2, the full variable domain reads SQTIHQWPATLVQPVGSPLSLECTVEGTSNPNLYWYRQAAGRGLQLLFYSVGIGQISSEVPQNLSASRPQDRQFILSSKKLLLSDSGFYLCAWAPLRGYTFGSGTRLTVV.

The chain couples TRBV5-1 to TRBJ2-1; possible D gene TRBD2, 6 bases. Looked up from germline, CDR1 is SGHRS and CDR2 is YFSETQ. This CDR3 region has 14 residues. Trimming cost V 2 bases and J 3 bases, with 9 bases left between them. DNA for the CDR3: TGCGCCAGCAGCTTCGCGGGGAGCTACAATGAGCAGTTCTTC. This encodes CASSFAGSYNEQFF.

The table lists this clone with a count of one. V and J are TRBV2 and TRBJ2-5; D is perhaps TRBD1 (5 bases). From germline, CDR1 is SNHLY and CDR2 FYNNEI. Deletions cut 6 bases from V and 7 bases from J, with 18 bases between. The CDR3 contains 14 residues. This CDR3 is CASRAGLGRGTQYF. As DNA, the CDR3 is TGTGCCAGCAGGGCAGGGCTCGGAAGGGGGACCCAGTACTTC.

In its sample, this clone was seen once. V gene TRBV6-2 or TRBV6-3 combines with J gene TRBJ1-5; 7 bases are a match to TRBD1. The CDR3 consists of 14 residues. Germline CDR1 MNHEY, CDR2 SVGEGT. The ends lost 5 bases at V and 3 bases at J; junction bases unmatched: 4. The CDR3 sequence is CASSPDRDNQPQHF. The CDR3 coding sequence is TGTGCCAGCAGTCCCGACAGGGACAATCAGCCCCAGCATTTT.

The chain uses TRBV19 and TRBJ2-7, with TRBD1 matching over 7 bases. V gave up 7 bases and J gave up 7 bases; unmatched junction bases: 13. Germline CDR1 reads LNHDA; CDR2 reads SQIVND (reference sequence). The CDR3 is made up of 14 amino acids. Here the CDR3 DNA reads TGTGCCAGTACCCTAGGGGGCACGTCCGTGGAGCAGTACTTC. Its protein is CASTLGGTSVEQYF.

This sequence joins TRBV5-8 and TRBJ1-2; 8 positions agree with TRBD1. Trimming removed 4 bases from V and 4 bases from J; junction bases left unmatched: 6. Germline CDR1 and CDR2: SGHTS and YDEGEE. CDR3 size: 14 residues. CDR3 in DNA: TGTGCCAGCAGCGTCGGCAGGGGGCTCTATGGCTACACCTTC. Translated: CASSVGRGLYGYTF.

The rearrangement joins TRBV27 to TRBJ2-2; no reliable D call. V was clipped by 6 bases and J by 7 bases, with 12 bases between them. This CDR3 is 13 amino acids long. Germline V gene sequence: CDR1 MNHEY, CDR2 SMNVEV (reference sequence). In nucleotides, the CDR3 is TGTGCCAGCAGAGTACCAGGTCACGGGGAGCTGTTTTTT. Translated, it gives CASRVPGHGELFF.

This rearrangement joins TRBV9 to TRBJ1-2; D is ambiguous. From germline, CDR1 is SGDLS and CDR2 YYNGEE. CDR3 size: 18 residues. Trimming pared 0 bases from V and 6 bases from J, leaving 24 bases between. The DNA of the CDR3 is TGTGCCAGCAGCGTAGGTTTCTCGGAGGGCCGAATAGCACATGGCTACACCTTC. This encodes CASSVGFSEGRIAHGYTF.

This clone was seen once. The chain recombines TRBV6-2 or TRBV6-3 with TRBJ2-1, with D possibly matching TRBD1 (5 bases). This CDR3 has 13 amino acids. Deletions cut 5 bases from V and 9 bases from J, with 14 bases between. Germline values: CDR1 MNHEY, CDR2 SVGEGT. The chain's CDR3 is CASSPLGALEQFF. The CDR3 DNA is TGTGCCAGCAGTCCCCTAGGGGCGCTTGAGCAGTTCTTC.

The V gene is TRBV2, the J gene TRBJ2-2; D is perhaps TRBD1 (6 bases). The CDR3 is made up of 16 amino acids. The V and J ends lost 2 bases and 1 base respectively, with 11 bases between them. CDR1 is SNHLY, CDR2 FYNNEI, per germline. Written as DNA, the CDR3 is TGTGCCAGCAGTGAACTGGACAGTCTGAACACCGGGGAGCTGTTTTTT. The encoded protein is CASSELDSLNTGELFF.

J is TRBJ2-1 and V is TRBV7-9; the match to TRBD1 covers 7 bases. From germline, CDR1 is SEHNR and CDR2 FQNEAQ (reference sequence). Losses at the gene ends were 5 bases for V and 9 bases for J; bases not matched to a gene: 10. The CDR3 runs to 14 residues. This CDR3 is CASSPPTGVVEQFF. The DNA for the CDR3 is TGTGCCAGCAGCCCCCCAACAGGGGTGGTTGAGCAGTTCTTC.

The CDR3 nucleotides read TGTGCCAGCAGCTCCAGTAGCGGGAGGCCCAACTACAATGAGCAGTTCTTC. Encoded protein: CASSSSSGRPNYNEQFF. The chain is built from TRBV7-9 and TRBJ2-1; TRBD2 matches 10 bases. V lost 4 bases, J lost 3 bases, and 9 bases stayed unmatched. Germline CDR1 is SEHNR and CDR2 is FQNEAQ (reference sequence). The CDR3 totals 17 residues.

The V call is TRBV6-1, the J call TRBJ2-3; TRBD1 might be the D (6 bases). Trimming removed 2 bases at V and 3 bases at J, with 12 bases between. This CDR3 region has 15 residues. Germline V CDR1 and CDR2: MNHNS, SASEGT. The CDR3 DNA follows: TGTGCCAGCAGTGAATATAACAGGGAAACAGATACGCAGTATTTT. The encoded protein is CASSEYNRETDTQYF.

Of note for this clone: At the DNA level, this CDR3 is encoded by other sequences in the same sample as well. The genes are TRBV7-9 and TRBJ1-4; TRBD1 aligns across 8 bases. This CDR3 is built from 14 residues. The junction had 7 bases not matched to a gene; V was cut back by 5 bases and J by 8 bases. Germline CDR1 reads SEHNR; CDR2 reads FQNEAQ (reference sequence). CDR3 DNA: TGTGCCAGCAGCCAAGGACAGGGTGGAGAAAAACTGTTTTTT. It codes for CASSQGQGGEKLFF.

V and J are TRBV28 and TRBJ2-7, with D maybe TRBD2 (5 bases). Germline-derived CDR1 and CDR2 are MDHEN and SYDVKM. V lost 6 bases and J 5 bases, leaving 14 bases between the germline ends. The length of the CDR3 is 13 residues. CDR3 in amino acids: CASSSHAGDEQYF. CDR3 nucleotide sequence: TGTGCCAGCAGCTCCCATGCGGGCGACGAGCAGTACTTC.

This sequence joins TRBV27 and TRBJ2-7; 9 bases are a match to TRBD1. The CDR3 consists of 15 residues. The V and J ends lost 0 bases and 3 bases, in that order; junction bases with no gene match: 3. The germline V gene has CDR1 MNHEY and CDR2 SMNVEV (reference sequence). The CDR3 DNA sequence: TGTGCCAGCAGTTTATCCGGGACAGGGTACTACGAGCAGTACTTC. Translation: CASSLSGTGYYEQYF.

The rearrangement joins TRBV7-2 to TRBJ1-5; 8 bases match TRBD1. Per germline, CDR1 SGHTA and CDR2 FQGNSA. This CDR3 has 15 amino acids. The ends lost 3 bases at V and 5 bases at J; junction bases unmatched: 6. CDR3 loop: CASSFGQGGYQPQHF. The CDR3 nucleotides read TGTGCCAGCAGCTTTGGACAGGGAGGATATCAGCCCCAGCATTTT.

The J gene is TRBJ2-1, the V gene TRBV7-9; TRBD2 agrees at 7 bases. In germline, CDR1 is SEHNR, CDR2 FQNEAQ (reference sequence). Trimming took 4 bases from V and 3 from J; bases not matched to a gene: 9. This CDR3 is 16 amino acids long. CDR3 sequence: CASSSGEGRGYNEQFF. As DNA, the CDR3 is TGTGCCAGCAGCTCGGGGGAGGGCCGGGGCTACAATGAGCAGTTCTTC.

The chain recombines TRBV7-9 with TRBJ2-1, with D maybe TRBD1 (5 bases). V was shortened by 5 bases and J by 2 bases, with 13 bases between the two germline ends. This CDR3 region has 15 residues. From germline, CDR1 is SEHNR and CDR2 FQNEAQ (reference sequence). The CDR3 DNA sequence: TGTGCCAGCAGCCCTCTTGACAGCCCCTACAATGAGCAGTTCTTC. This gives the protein CASSPLDSPYNEQFF.